This T cell receptor beta chain was identified during a study of control samples from healthy donors and cancer patients. The method was immunoSEQ multiplex PCR; TCRdb's version includes in-frame clones alone and lacks a portion of them. The sample holds 150,000 to 190,000 clones; nearly 95% are singletons and the top ten take 2% to 2.5%. The CDR3 contains 14 residues. V shed 0 bases and J shed 6 bases, with 11 bases lying between them. Germline-derived CDR1 and CDR2 are SGHRS and YFSETQ. This clonotype was obtained from a man aged 50-59 years in good health. The chain has TRBV5-1 and TRBJ2-3; no definite D call. The sequenced material came from blood. The CDR3 DNA reads TGCGCCAGCAGCTTGGACCACCCATCCGATACGCAGTATTTT. It codes for CASSLDHPSDTQYF.